This TCR beta chain was recorded in a study of Graves' ophthalmopathy and Graves' hyperthyroidism (dated by TCRdb to the late 2010s). With regard to the full study: Hyperthyroidism was considered stable if no progression to ophthalmopathy occurred within 18 months of follow-up. TCR beta repertoire signatures were used to distinguish Graves' ophthalmopathy from Graves' hyperthyroidism and to predict progression to ophthalmopathy. In total, around 130 blood samples were TCR-sequenced: under 45 ophthalmopathy, approximately 80 hyperthyroidism and some 17 hyperthyroidism-to-ophthalmopathy patients. To explore V-J signatures that separate ophthalmopathy from hyperthyroidism, a discovery set of 95 to 100 patients was enrolled, consisting of about 43 with ophthalmopathy and 55 to 65 with stable hyperthyroidism. The independent validation cohort included 18 hyperthyroidism patients plus 17 patients who later progressed from hyperthyroidism to ophthalmopathy. In over 5 hyperthyroidism patients, the T-cell repertoires found in thyroid tissue were compared with those found in blood. After sampling, hyperthyroidism patients received methimazole starting at 30 mg daily, and ophthalmopathy patients received high-dose intravenous methylprednisolone. Paper-wide results and their limitations: In cross-validation, the 13-signature model distinguished ophthalmopathy from stable hyperthyroidism with around 86% sensitivity and roughly 84% specificity, while in the test set the corresponding values were approximately 79% and 70%. Sample size was not predetermined statistically, and investigators were not blinded to group allocation. Among expanded thyroid clonotypes with frequency above 0.001, most also showed up in blood, which suggests that blood repertoires may reflect the thyroid immune response. In validation, the model predicted ophthalmopathy progression with 55% to 71% sensitivity and approximately 75% specificity; some 13 predicted patients were CT-confirmed with GO in a median of 6.5 months.

Patients with hyperthyroidism were aged 18 to 65 years, had been newly diagnosed, and had a disease duration of less than 2 months. Anyone with other autoimmune diseases, uncontrolled infections, pregnancy or lactation was excluded from the study. Clinical symptoms, serum thyroxine, TRAb, thyroid ultrasound and orbital computed tomography were used for diagnosis. Trizol reagent was used to extract the total RNA, and its quality was then checked on an Agilent 2100 Bioanalyzer. For repertoire sequencing, the TCR beta CDR3 regions were amplified from RNA transcripts. A first-round RT-PCR used HTBI primers with the Qiagen OneStep RT-PCR kit, followed by a second-round multiplex PCR, size selection and purification. Libraries were sequenced on an Illumina HiSeq2000 using paired-end 100 bp reads. Processing in the source paper ran as follows. SOAPnuke was used for read processing, and reads with adapters, uncalled bases, a mean Phred below 15, or no exact constant-primer or identifier match were discarded. COPE v1.2.5 was used to merge the high-quality paired reads. Clonotypes were defined as unique nucleotide sequences and were aligned to IMGT TRB V, D and J references using MiTCR v1.1. The analysis was limited to V-J combinations with a frequency above 0.0001, which together covered approximately 99% of repertoires. For each V-J combination, a TCR clonal expansion and chaos score was defined as the ratio of F50 clonal expansion to chaos observed in the TCRdist matrix. Welch's t-statistics and random forest were used to reduce features to about a dozen V-J combinations, which were fed into a naive Bayes classifier. The Morisita-Horn index was used to measure how similar the thyroid and blood repertoires were. TCRdb itself trimmed the public reads at Q25 with fastp, ran MiXCR and retained productive beta chains. When rows share a CDR3 protein, they turn into one entry using the most common DNA and genes. These V and J calls derive from TCRdb rather than the authors' analysis. The sample profile shows approximately 1.2 million distinct CDR3 sequences; about 35% of them were found once. The biggest ten clones account for around 10% of the sample.

The cysteine opens and the phenylalanine closes a CDR3 of 15 amino acids. Only CDR3 DNA is held: 45 bases, read in frame from base 1. The germline V gene encodes CDR1 SGHTA and CDR2 FQGNSA. V was cut back by 6 bases and J by 0 bases, leaving a gap of 12 bases between them. On this clonotype itself: Its antigen target is currently unknown. The sample holds no much larger clone one base away, and base qualities are not on file.

Recombination linked TRBV7-2 to TRBJ1-5, and perhaps TRBD1 as D gene, on 6 matching bases. Source material: peripheral blood or thyroid tissue (not recorded which). The receptor comes from an adult man with Graves' hyperthyroidism. The DNA is as follows: TGTGCCAGCAGACTACAGGGACATAGCAATCAGCCCCAGCATTTT. It codes for CASRLQGHSNQPQHF.